These T cell receptor beta chains were read from a single sample in a study of identical twins. TCRdb re-derived calls from the 5' RACE reads in MiXCR, one entry per CDR3 protein. The repertoire has fewer than 250,000 distinct CDR3 sequences, more than 6.5% of them found once; the top ten carry around 1.8%. In addition, the sample was reused for a study of yellow fever vaccine responses in identical twins.

The sample was memory (CD45RO+) T cells sorted from blood. These receptor sequences come from a woman aged 18-29 years in good health. Each CDR3 is given with its conserved first and last residue. Fields, in order: clone size, V gene, D gene, J gene, CDR3 DNA, CDR3 protein. The D gene is left open where the match is weak. The size field is filled for only some rows; it gives once, few, many or a size class.

>few|TRBV14|.|TRBJ1-1
TGTGCCAGCAGCCAAGACCTGGTGAACACTGAAGCTTTCTTT
CASSQDLVNTEAFF
>few|TRBV15|.|TRBJ1-4
TGTGCCACCAGCAGAGAAAGGGAAAAACTGTTTTTT
CATSREREKLFF
>medium-sized|TRBV24-1|TRBD1|TRBJ2-5
TGTGCCACCATGTCGAAAGAAGGGACAGGGGAAGAGACCCAGTACTTC
CATMSKEGTGEETQYF
>few|TRBV25-1|.|TRBJ2-3
TGTGCCAGCAGTGCCCCCTGGGGAGATACGCAGTATTTT
CASSAPWGDTQYF
>once|TRBV5-5|.|TRBJ2-5
TGTGCCAGCAGCTTGAGGCAGATCCCACAAGAGACCCAGTACTTC
CASSLRQIPQETQYF
>few|TRBV15|TRBD2|TRBJ2-3
TGTGCCACCAGCAGAGATGGGGTTGCCAGCGGGGCCCCGGATACGCAGTATTTT
CATSRDGVASGAPDTQYF
>medium-sized|TRBV15|.|TRBJ2-1
TGTGCCACCAGCAGAGATAAGCCTCCCACGGAGCAGTTCTTC
CATSRDKPPTEQFF
>few|TRBV27|TRBD1|TRBJ1-1
TGTGCCAGCAGTATCGGGACAGGACGGAACACTGAAGCTTTCTTT
CASSIGTGRNTEAFF
>.|TRBV29-1|.|TRBJ2-2
TGCAGCGCGCGATCGGGGGAGCACTCTCCCGGGGAGCTGTTTTTT
CSARSGEHSPGELFF
>few|TRBV5-1|TRBD2|TRBJ2-2
TGCGCCAGCAGCCCCGAAGCGGGGATCGGGGAGCTGTTTTTT
CASSPEAGIGELFF
>.|TRBV6-1|.|TRBJ2-6
TGTGCCAGCAGGGACGGACTCTCTGGGGCCAACGTCCTGACTTTC
CASRDGLSGANVLTF
>.|TRBV7-8|.|TRBJ2-1
TGTGCCAGCAGCTTAAAACCCGGAGGCGGAATCTCCTACAATGAGCAGTTCTTC
CASSLKPGGGISYNEQFF
>many|TRBV29-1|TRBD1|TRBJ2-7
TGCAGCGCGGGGGACAGGGCAAACTACGAGCAGTACTTC
CSAGDRANYEQYF
>few|TRBV6-2/TRBV6-3|.|TRBJ2-1
TGTGCCAGCAGTGGGGGTCGAGGCTCCTACAATGAGCAGTTCTTC
CASSGGRGSYNEQFF
>.|TRBV3-1|.|TRBJ2-7
TGTGCCAGCAGCCACCGAGGGGCGGAGTCCGAGCAGTACTTC
CASSHRGAESEQYF
>.|TRBV24-1|.|TRBJ2-5
TGTGCCACCAGTGATGTTAGCGGAGAGACCCAGTACTTC
CATSDVSGETQYF
>many|TRBV29-1|TRBD2|TRBJ2-1
TGCAGCGTTGAAGATCCGGGACTAACGGCCTACAATGAGCAGTTCTTC
CSVEDPGLTAYNEQFF
>.|TRBV20-1|.|TRBJ2-5
TGCAGTGCCGCCGATGGGAATGAAAAAGTAGAGACCCAGTACTTC
CSAADGNEKVETQYF
>many|TRBV11-2|.|TRBJ2-1
TGTGCCAGCAGCTTAGACAGGCGCTCCTACAATGAGCAGTTCTTC
CASSLDRRSYNEQFF
>many|TRBV7-2|.|TRBJ2-1
TGTGCCAGCAGCCTAGGTCCGGGGGCGTACAATGAGCAGTTCTTC
CASSLGPGAYNEQFF
>few|TRBV7-2|TRBD1|TRBJ1-2
TGTGCCAGCAGCACACGGGACAGCTATGGCTACACCTTC
CASSTRDSYGYTF
>.|TRBV3-1|TRBD2|TRBJ2-7
TGTGCCAGCAGCCAAGTCGTTGCGGGGGGCCCCTACGAGCAGTACTTC
CASSQVVAGGPYEQYF
>many|TRBV28|.|TRBJ2-7
TGTGCCAGCAGTCCGTCCTTTCGAGGCGAGCAGTACTTC
CASSPSFRGEQYF
>few|TRBV7-3|.|TRBJ2-3
TGTGCCAGCAGCCCGACCTCAGTATCCTCTAGCACAGATACGCAGTATTTT
CASSPTSVSSSTDTQYF
>many|TRBV7-3|.|TRBJ2-3
TGTGCCAGCAGCCCCGGGACCCGAGTTGGCACAGATACGCAGTATTTT
CASSPGTRVGTDTQYF
>.|TRBV18|.|TRBJ2-1
TGTGCCAGCTCACCGATAGGTCTTAGGTACAATGAGCAGTTCTTC
CASSPIGLRYNEQFF
>many|TRBV12-3/TRBV12-4|.|TRBJ1-5
TGTGCCAGCAGTAACAGACCTGAGGTTCAGCCCCAGCATTTT
CASSNRPEVQPQHF
>.|TRBV5-5|.|TRBJ1-2
TGTGCCAGCAGCTCCAGGGCTGATGGCTACACCTTC
CASSSRADGYTF
>many|TRBV28|.|TRBJ2-5
TGTGCCAGCAGTAAGGATGGGGCCCGTGGTCAAGAGACCCAGTACTTC
CASSKDGARGQETQYF
>.|TRBV4-3|.|TRBJ1-2
TGCGCCAGCAGCCAAGATACAGGTTACGACTATGGCTACACCTTC
CASSQDTGYDYGYTF
>once|TRBV6-2/TRBV6-3|.|TRBJ2-3
TGTGCCAGCAGACGATGGACCTTGGCAGCAGATACGCAGTATTTT
CASRRWTLAADTQYF
>few|TRBV18|.|TRBJ2-3
TGTGCCAGCTCACTCGCCCATTTAGATCTTTCAACAGATACGCAGTATTTT
CASSLAHLDLSTDTQYF
>few|TRBV5-1|.|TRBJ2-5
TGCGCCAGCAGCTTGGTGGGCGCAAAAGAAGAGACCCAGTACTTC
CASSLVGAKEETQYF
>many|TRBV20-1|TRBD1|TRBJ1-5
TGCAGTGCTAGAGCGCCGACAGGGGCGAACAATCAGCCCCAGCATTTT
CSARAPTGANNQPQHF
>.|TRBV5-1|TRBD1|TRBJ1-2
TGCGCCAGCAGCTTACCGACAGGGCCGGACTATGGCTACACCTTC
CASSLPTGPDYGYTF
>.|TRBV9|.|TRBJ2-3
TGTGCCAGCAGCGTAGTTTCTAGTCTCTCAGATACGCAGTATTTT
CASSVVSSLSDTQYF